Reported below is one TCR beta chain. The source of the sample is a study of blood T cell repertoires in COVID-19. Study overall: Spain, Italy and the United States supplied samples that represented acute and convalescent COVID-19. PBMCs, B-cell-depleted T cells, or T cells provided the cDNA or gDNA that made up the material.

Original processing methods: Reference gene primer amplification gave estimated nucleated cell counts. TCRdb keeps only in-frame clones here, not all; method: immunoSEQ multiplex PCR. V, J and clone size reflect that table, while D and trimming were determined from the DNA. The repertoire includes 93,000 or so clones, roughly 89% of them detected once, and 15% to 20% sits in the top ten. Sequencing was done on a sample of peripheral blood. The TCR was taken from an elderly woman in a cohort sampled during active COVID-19.

CDR3 amino acids: CASSEVGGGSPLHF. The CDR3 DNA sequence: TGTGCCAGCAGTGAAGTAGGGGGCGGTTCACCCCTCCACTTT. V is TRBV2 and J is TRBJ1-6; 7 bases fit TRBD1. The CDR3 runs to 14 residues. With V trimmed by 1 base and J by 9 bases, 3 bases remained unmatched. The germline V gene has CDR1 SNHLY and CDR2 FYNNEI.